Included here is one T cell receptor beta chain sequence, with context. The antigen is unknown. Clones were read by immunoSEQ multiplex PCR, and TCRdb kept only the in-frame ones, dropping some. This table holds 58,000 or so clones, about 83% found once. These data originate in a study of OX40 agonist ivuxolimab in advanced cancers. Study overall: Of mixed ages from about 20 to 90 and averaging around 60 years, the group was 65% to 85% male. Partial responses were seen in three patients, one with hepatocellular carcinoma and two with cutaneous melanoma. Study-level points and caveats: On average, CD8+ T cells had more expanded clones than CD4+.

The sequence derives from an adult with an advanced solid tumor such as melanoma, head and neck, liver or kidney cancer. Material: CD4+ or CD8+ T cells sorted from blood, obtained in a trial of the OX40 agonist ivuxolimab.

This chain's CDR3 is CASSLGLAGGDTQYF. The CDR3 DNA reads TGTGCCAGCAGCTTAGGGCTAGCGGGAGGAGATACGCAGTATTTT. V and J are TRBV11-2 and TRBJ2-3; 11 nucleotides agree with TRBD2. This CDR3 spans 15 amino acids. V gave up 1 base and J gave up 5 bases; unmatched junction bases: 2. Germline CDR1 is SGHAT and CDR2 is FQNNGV.